Each of the 13 T cell receptor beta chains below was sequenced from the same sample in a study of cytomegalovirus exposure and HLA in healthy donors. 13 Jbeta primers and 60 Vbeta primers were used for the PCR. TCRdb keeps only in-frame clones here, not all; method: immunoSEQ multiplex PCR. Altogether 210,000 or so clones are present, 75% to 80% being singletons, with the ten largest covering 2% to 2.5%. The specimen sequenced was PBMCs. These receptor sequences come from a woman aged 25 to 39 in good health and CMV-seropositive.

V is TRBV5-4 and J is TRBJ2-1; 13 bases align to TRBD2. CDR3 length: 17 amino acids. V trimming: 4 bases; J trimming: 1 base; junction bases outside the gene matches: 5. Germline values: CDR1 SGHNT, CDR2 YYREEE (reference sequence). Here the CDR3 reads CASSLGLAGVSYNEQFF. The CDR3 DNA reads as TGTGCCAGCAGCCTAGGACTAGCGGGAGTGTCCTACAATGAGCAGTTCTTC.

This chain connects TRBV7-2 to TRBJ1-2; 7 nucleotides agree with TRBD1. With V trimmed by 6 bases and J by 5 bases, 12 bases remained unmatched. The CDR3 is 15 amino acids. CDR1 SGHTA and CDR2 FQGNSA come from the germline V gene. CDR3 DNA sequence: TGTGCCAGCAGTCGGGCGGGGCAGGGGGGTTATGGCTACACCTTC. Amino acid sequence: CASSRAGQGGYGYTF. The full variable domain, with the rest looked up from reference TRBV7-2 and TRBJ1-2, is GAGVSQSPSNKVTEKGKDVELRCDPISGHTALYWYRQSLGQGLEFLIYFQGNSAPDKSGLPSDRFSAERTGGSVSTLTIQRTQQEDSAVYLCASSRAGQGGYGYTFGSGTRLTVV.

This sequence joins TRBV6-6 and TRBJ1-2; the D is unclear. CDR3 size: 14 residues. V was pared by 0 bases and J by 1 base, with 6 bases between. Germline V gene sequence: CDR1 MNHNY, CDR2 SVGAGI (reference sequence). The CDR3 coding sequence is TGTGCCAGCAGTTACTCCCCAGATAACTATGGCTACACCTTC. Translating it yields CASSYSPDNYGYTF.

This clone was observed a single time. The gene calls are TRBV7-3 and TRBJ2-3; the D gene is possibly TRBD1 (6 bases). The CDR3 has 18 residues. Trimming removed 5 bases from V and 1 base from J, with 22 bases in between. CDR1 SGHTA and CDR2 FQGTGA come from the germline V gene. CDR3 DNA sequence: TGTGCCAGCAGCCCAAGACTGGTTACAGGGATCGGCACAGATACGCAGTATTTT. Translating gives CASSPRLVTGIGTDTQYF.

V usage is TRBV25-1 and J usage is TRBJ2-1; 11 positions match TRBD2. The CDR3 consists of 16 residues. The V gene end was trimmed by 5 bases and the J gene end by 4 bases; junction bases not matched to a gene: 7. Germline V gene data show CDR1 as MGHDK and CDR2 as SYGVNS. The CDR3: CASSKTGTSGYNEQFF. CDR3 nucleotides: TGTGCCAGCAGTAAAACCGGGACTAGCGGATACAATGAGCAGTTCTTC.

V usage is TRBV18 and J usage is TRBJ2-2; D unclear. Per germline, CDR1 KGHSH and CDR2 LQKENI. CDR3 length equals 17 residues. Trimming shortened V by 3 bases and J by 4 bases, and 18 bases separated the two germline ends. The CDR3 nucleotides are TGTGCCAGCTCACCCTCGCAGACAAATATAGGCACCGGGGAGCTGTTTTTT. Amino acid sequence: CASSPSQTNIGTGELFF.

The chain has TRBV10-3 and TRBJ2-2; 12 bases are shared with TRBD1. The CDR3 is 15 amino acids. Losses at the gene ends were 7 bases for V and 7 bases for J; bases not matched to a gene: 7. CDR1 and CDR2 (germline): ENHRY, SYGVKD. The CDR3 sequence is CAIIAGTGGFGELFF. The CDR3 coding sequence is TGTGCCATCATTGCCGGGACAGGGGGCTTCGGGGAGCTGTTTTTT.

The gene calls are TRBV19 and TRBJ1-5; D is unclear. There are 13 residues in the CDR3. Trimming took 1 base from V and 4 from J, leaving 5 bases between them. Germline-derived CDR1 and CDR2 are LNHDA and SQIVND (reference sequence). In DNA form, the CDR3 reads TGTGCCAGTAGTATAGGTCGGAATCAGCCCCAGCATTTT. It is translated as CASSIGRNQPQHF. Full variable domain (missing parts from reference TRBV19 and TRBJ1-5): DGGITQSPKYLFRKEGQNVTLSCEQNLNHDAMYWYRQDPGQGLRLIYYSQIVNDFQKGDIAEGYSVSREKKESFPLTVTSAQKNPTAFYLCASSIGRNQPQHFGDGTRLSIL.

The gene calls are TRBV5-8 and TRBJ2-7; 9 bases are a match to TRBD1. J was trimmed by 6 bases and V by 5 bases; bases with no gene match: 6. Germline V CDR1 and CDR2: SGHTS, YDEGEE. The CDR3 length is 13 residues. This CDR3 is CASRDRGGVEQYF. CDR3 bases: TGTGCCAGCAGGGACAGGGGAGGGGTCGAGCAGTACTTC.

V gene TRBV5-4 combines with J gene TRBJ1-2; 8 nucleotides align to TRBD1. CDR3 size: 14 residues. Germline CDR1 is SGHNT and CDR2 is YYREEE (reference sequence). The trim removed 3 bases at V and 6 bases at J, leaving 7 bases unmatched. Here the CDR3 reads CASSSGQALNGYTF. The CDR3 DNA reads TGTGCCAGCAGCTCGGGACAGGCTCTTAATGGCTACACCTTC.

The chain combines TRBV2 with TRBJ1-4, with 9 bases fitting TRBD1. Per the germline V gene, CDR1 is SNHLY and CDR2 is FYNNEI. Trimming cost V 5 bases and J 5 bases; bases outside gene matches: 9. There are 16 residues in the CDR3. The CDR3 DNA reads as TGTGCCAGCAGTAAAGGACAGGGGTCCTTAAATGAAAAACTGTTTTTT. Translating gives CASSKGQGSLNEKLFF.

V and J are TRBV5-1 and TRBJ1-3; 8 nucleotides match TRBD1. CDR1 and CDR2 from the germline V gene are SGHRS and YFSETQ. The CDR3 loop spans 16 amino acids. Losses at the gene ends were 0 bases for V and 3 bases for J; bases not matched to a gene: 5. The CDR3 DNA reads as TGCGCCAGCAGCTTGGCAGGGGGCGCGGGTGGAAACACCATATATTTT. Translated, it gives CASSLAGGAGGNTIYF.

The chain recombines TRBV4-1 with TRBJ2-1; 9 nucleotides line up with TRBD2. V lost 4 bases to trimming and J lost 0 bases; unmatched junction nucleotides: 10. The CDR3 totals 18 residues. CDR1 is MGHRA and CDR2 is YSYEKL in the germline V gene. DNA of the CDR3: TGCGCCAGCAGCCGGCTAGCGGGGCTTTCAAGCTCCTACAATGAGCAGTTCTTC. Translated, it gives CASSRLAGLSSSYNEQFF.